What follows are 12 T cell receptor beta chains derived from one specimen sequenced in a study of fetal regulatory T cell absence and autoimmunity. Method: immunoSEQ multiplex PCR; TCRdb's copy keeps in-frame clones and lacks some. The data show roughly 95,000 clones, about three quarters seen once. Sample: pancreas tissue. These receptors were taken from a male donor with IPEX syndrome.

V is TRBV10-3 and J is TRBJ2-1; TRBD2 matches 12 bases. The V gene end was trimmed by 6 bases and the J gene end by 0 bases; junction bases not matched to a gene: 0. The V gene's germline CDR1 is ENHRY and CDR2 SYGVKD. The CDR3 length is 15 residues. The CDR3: CAIRTSGSSYNEQFF. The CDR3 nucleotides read TGTGCCATCAGGACTAGCGGGAGCTCCTACAATGAGCAGTTCTTC.

The CDR3 bases are TGTGCCTGGAGTACCGGGGCAAATGGCTACACCTTC. It yields the protein CAWSTGANGYTF. The chain is built from TRBV30 and TRBJ1-2; possible D gene TRBD1, 5 bases. The ends were cut back, 2 bases at V and 6 bases at J, with 10 bases in the middle. This CDR3 comprises 12 residues. Germline loops: CDR1 GTSNPN, CDR2 SVGIG (reference sequence).

CDR3 sequence reads: CASRKPGGANTGELFF. The DNA for the CDR3 is TGCGCCAGCAGAAAACCAGGGGGCGCGAACACCGGGGAGCTGTTTTTT. This chain links TRBV5-1 with TRBJ2-2; 8 nucleotides line up with TRBD1. This CDR3 is 16 amino acids long. The V segment lost 5 bases and the J segment 0 bases; nucleotides outside the gene matches: 6. CDR1 and CDR2 from the germline V gene are SGHRS and YFSETQ.

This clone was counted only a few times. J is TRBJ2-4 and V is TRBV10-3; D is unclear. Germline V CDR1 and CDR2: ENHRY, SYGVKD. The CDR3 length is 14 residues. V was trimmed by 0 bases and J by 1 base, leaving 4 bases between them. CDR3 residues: CAISESGAKNIQYF. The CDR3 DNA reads TGTGCCATCAGTGAGTCAGGGGCCAAAAACATTCAGTACTTC.

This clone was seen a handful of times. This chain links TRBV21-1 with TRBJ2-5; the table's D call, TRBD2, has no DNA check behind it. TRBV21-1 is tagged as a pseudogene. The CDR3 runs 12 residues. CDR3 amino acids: CASIKSSETQYF. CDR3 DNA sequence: TGTGCCAGCATCAAATCGAGTGAGACCCAGTACTTC.

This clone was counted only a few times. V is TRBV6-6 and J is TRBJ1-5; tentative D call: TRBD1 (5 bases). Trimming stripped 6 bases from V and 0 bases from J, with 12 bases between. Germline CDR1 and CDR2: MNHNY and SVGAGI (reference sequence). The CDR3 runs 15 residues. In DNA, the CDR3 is TGTGCCAGCAGCTTAGGGGTCCTTAGCAATCAGCCCCAGCATTTT. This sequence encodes CASSLGVLSNQPQHF.

CDR3 sequence reads: CAILGTQYF. CDR3 DNA sequence: TGTGCCATCCTGGGTACGCAGTATTTT. The chain joins TRBV2 to TRBJ2-3; D call uncertain. Per the germline V gene, CDR1 is SNHLY and CDR2 is FYNNEI. The CDR3 loop spans 9 amino acids. V was cut by 10 bases and J by 8 bases, with 7 bases left in between.

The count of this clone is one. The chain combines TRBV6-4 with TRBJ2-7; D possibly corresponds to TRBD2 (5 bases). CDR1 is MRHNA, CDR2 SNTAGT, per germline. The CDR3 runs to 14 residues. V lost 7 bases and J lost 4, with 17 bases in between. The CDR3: CASTDWWGEYEQYF. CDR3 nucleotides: TGTGCCAGCACCGACTGGTGGGGAGAATACGAGCAGTACTTC.

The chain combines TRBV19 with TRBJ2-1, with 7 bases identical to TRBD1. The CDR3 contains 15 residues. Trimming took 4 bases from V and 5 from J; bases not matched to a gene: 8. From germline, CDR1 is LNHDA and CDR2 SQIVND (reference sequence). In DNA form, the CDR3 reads TGTGCCAGTAGTACCCCGGGACAGCTCAACAATGAGCAGTTCTTC. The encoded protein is CASSTPGQLNNEQFF.

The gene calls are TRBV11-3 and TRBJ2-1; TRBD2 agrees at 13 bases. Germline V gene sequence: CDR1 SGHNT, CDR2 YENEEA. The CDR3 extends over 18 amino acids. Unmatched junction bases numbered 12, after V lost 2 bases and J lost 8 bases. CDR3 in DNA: TGTGCCAGCAGCTTACCTACTCTACTAGCGGGAGGGGGGGATGAGCAGTTCTTC. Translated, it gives CASSLPTLLAGGGDEQFF.

The CDR3 reads CASSPKGGQFLYNEQFF. CDR3 coding DNA: TGTGCCAGCTCACCAAAAGGGGGCCAGTTCCTATACAATGAGCAGTTCTTC. V and J are TRBV18 and TRBJ2-1; 7 bases match TRBD1. V was pared by 2 bases and J by 4 bases, with 11 bases of the junction left unmatched. Germline V gene data show CDR1 as KGHSH and CDR2 as LQKENI. CDR3 length equals 17 residues.

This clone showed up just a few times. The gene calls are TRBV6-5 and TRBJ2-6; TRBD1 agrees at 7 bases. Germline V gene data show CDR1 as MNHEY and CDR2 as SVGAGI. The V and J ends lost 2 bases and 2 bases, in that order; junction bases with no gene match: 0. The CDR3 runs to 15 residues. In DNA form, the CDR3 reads TGTGCCAGCAGTTACAGGGGGCCTGGGGCCAACGTCCTGACTTTC. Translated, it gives CASSYRGPGANVLTF.